The sequence of this T cell receptor beta chain was determined in a study of T cells in Graves' hyperthyroidism and ophthalmopathy. TCR beta CDR3 regions were amplified from RNA. A first-round RT-PCR of the TCR CDR3 used the HTBI primer set. TCRdb re-derived calls from the multiplex PCR reads in MiXCR, one entry per CDR3 protein. The sample carries about 400,000 distinct CDR3 sequences, about 15% recorded once. Regarding the study as a whole: Stable hyperthyroidism was told apart from ophthalmopathy by a model built on 13 V-J features.

As concerns this clonotype: Antigen specificity is unknown.

The clonotype was recovered from a woman in her 30s with Graves' hyperthyroidism. The source material was blood.

CDR3 bases: TGTGCCAGCAGCTGGGACAGGGGTTATGGCGAGCAGTACTTC. Encoded protein: CASSWDRGYGEQYF. The gene calls are TRBV7-2 and TRBJ2-7; 10 bases are shared with TRBD1. This CDR3 has 14 amino acids. Germline CDR1 reads SGHTA; CDR2 reads FQGNSA. Unmatched junction bases numbered 6, after V lost 4 bases and J lost 6 bases. Drawing the rest from reference TRBV7-2 and TRBJ2-7, the complete variable domain is GAGVSQSPSNKVTEKGKDVELRCDPISGHTALYWYRQSLGQGLEFLIYFQGNSAPDKSGLPSDRFSAERTGGSVSTLTIQRTQQEDSAVYLCASSWDRGYGEQYFGPGTRLTVT.